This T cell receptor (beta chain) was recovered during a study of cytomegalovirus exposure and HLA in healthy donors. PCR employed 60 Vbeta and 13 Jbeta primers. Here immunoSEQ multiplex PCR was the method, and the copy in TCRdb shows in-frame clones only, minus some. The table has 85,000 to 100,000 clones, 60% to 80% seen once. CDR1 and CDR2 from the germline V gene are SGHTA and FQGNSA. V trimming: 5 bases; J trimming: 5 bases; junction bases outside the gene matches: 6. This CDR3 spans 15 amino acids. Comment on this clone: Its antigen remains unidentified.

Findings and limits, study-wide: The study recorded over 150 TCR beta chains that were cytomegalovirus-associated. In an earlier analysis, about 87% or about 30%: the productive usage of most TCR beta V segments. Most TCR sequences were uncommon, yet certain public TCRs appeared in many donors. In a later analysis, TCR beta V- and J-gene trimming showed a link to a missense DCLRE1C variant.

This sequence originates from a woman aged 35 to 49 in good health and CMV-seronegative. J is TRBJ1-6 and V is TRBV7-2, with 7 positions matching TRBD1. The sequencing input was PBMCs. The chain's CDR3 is CASSSQTGNNSPLHF. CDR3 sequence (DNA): TGTGCCAGCAGCAGCCAGACAGGGAATAATTCACCCCTCCACTTT.